This is a list of T cell receptor beta chains from one sample in a study of cytomegalovirus exposure and HLA in healthy donors. TCRdb's table, derived via immunoSEQ multiplex PCR, lists solely in-frame clones and lacks some. The sample yields around 110,000 clones, 77% seen once. The sample comprised PBMCs. These receptors were collected from a male donor in good health and CMV-seronegative. Each CDR3 is given with its conserved first and last residue. D genes are given only for firm matches. Clone sizes are given selectively: once, few, many, or a class where the clone is expanded.

TRBD1	TRBV6-5	once	TRBJ1-6	CASSSQTGLNSPLHF	TGTGCCAGCAGTTCCCAGACAGGGTTGAATTCACCCCTCCACTTT
TRBD2	TRBV4-2	NA	TRBJ2-1	CASSQASGSVSYNEQFF	TGTGCCAGCAGCCAAGCTAGCGGGAGTGTTTCCTACAATGAGCAGTTCTTC
TRBD2	TRBV14	NA	TRBJ2-5	CASSQDRGLYPRETQYF	TGTGCCAGCAGCCAAGATCGGGGACTATACCCAAGAGAGACCCAGTACTTC
TRBD1	TRBV15	NA	TRBJ2-3	CATSIRQGAQTDTQYF	TGTGCCACCAGTATAAGACAGGGGGCGCAGACAGATACGCAGTATTTT
NA	TRBV2	NA	TRBJ1-1	CASSRAPNTEAFF	TGTGCCAGCAGCCGAGCCCCGAACACTGAAGCTTTCTTT
TRBD2	TRBV4-2	NA	TRBJ2-5	CASSQEDARLAGRETQYF	TGTGCCAGCAGCCAAGAAGATGCGCGGCTAGCGGGAAGAGAGACCCAGTACTTC
NA	TRBV27	few	TRBJ2-5	CASRTGGTETQYF	TGTGCCAGCAGAACCGGAGGGACGGAGACCCAGTACTTC
NA	TRBV15	few	TRBJ1-2	CATSQDSNYGYTF	TGTGCCACCAGTCAGGACAGTAACTATGGCTACACCTTC
TRBD1	TRBV30	NA	TRBJ1-3	CAWSPGQTGNTIYF	TGTGCCTGGAGTCCGGGACAGACCGGAAACACCATATATTTT
NA	TRBV15	NA	TRBJ2-1	CATSRGRSWGGGYNEQFF	TGTGCCACCAGCAGAGGGCGTTCTTGGGGAGGGGGCTACAATGAGCAGTTCTTC
NA	TRBV7-2	NA	TRBJ1-1	CATGGGGRGTEAFF	TGTGCCACCGGCGGAGGAGGGAGGGGGACTGAAGCTTTCTTT
NA	TRBV5-1	once	TRBJ2-5	CASSWDGSSRDTTGEETQYF	TGCGCCAGCAGCTGGGATGGGTCCAGCCGGGACACAACGGGCGAAGAGACCCAGTACTTC
NA	TRBV9	NA	TRBJ1-4	CASSTGRANEKLFF	TGTGCCAGCAGCACAGGGAGAGCTAATGAAAAACTGTTTTTT
TRBD2	TRBV9	NA	TRBJ2-3	CASSVSSSPGTTLSTDTQYF	TGTGCCAGCAGCGTAAGTTCCTCCCCCGGGACTACACTTAGCACAGATACGCAGTATTTT
NA	TRBV7-2	NA	TRBJ2-3	CASVPSESRTDTQYF	TGTGCCAGCGTGCCTAGCGAATCCCGCACAGATACGCAGTATTTT
NA	TRBV7-2	NA	TRBJ1-3	CASSPQSGNTIYF	TGTGCCAGCAGCCCCCAGTCCGGAAACACCATATATTTT
NA	TRBV10-3	few	TRBJ2-1	CAITDGGRPYNEQFF	TGTGCCATCACCGACGGGGGACGACCATACAATGAGCAGTTCTTC
NA	TRBV4-1	few	TRBJ2-7	CASSQLWEVEQYF	TGCGCCAGCAGCCAACTCTGGGAGGTAGAGCAGTACTTC
TRBD1	TRBV5-1	NA	TRBJ2-7	CASSLRQGAYEQYF	TGCGCCAGCAGCCTACGACAGGGGGCCTACGAGCAGTACTTC
NA	TRBV5-5	few	TRBJ1-1	CASTSGTEAFF	TGTGCCAGCACCTCCGGGACAGAAGCTTTCTTT
TRBD1	TRBV19	NA	TRBJ2-7	CASSIGTGPYEQYF	TGTGCCAGTAGTATCGGGACAGGACCCTACGAGCAGTACTTC
TRBD1	TRBV27	NA	TRBJ2-5	CASSIRTGAITQETQYF	TGTGCCAGCAGTATACGGACAGGTGCGATAACCCAAGAGACCCAGTACTTC
TRBD2	TRBV15	NA	TRBJ2-1	CATSRSSGLARSSYNEQFF	TGTGCCACCAGCAGATCGAGTGGACTAGCTCGAAGCTCCTACAATGAGCAGTTCTTC
NA	TRBV27	once	TRBJ2-1	CASSSVAVGEVEQFF	TGTGCCAGCAGTTCAGTTGCGGTGGGAGAAGTCGAGCAGTTCTTC
TRBD1	TRBV30	NA	TRBJ2-2	CAWSRDRLNTGELFF	TGTGCCTGGAGTCGGGACAGGCTAAACACCGGGGAGCTGTTTTTT
NA	TRBV6-5	NA	TRBJ2-1	CASSYSSTGRRQFF	TGTGCCAGCAGTTATTCGAGCACAGGGCGGAGGCAGTTCTTC
NA	TRBV11-2	NA	TRBJ1-6	CASSFLVDSPLHF	TGTGCCAGCAGCTTCTTAGTGGATTCACCCCTCCACTTT
NA	TRBV7-3	NA	TRBJ2-7	CASSLNPLSEQYF	TGTGCCAGCAGCTTAAACCCCCTCAGCGAGCAGTACTTC
TRBD1	TRBV6-1	once	TRBJ2-7	CASTLGGTGANEQYF	TGTGCCAGCACCTTAGGTGGGACAGGGGCCAACGAGCAGTACTTC
NA	TRBV10-1	NA	TRBJ2-5	CASSPPQGRQYF	TGCGCCAGCAGTCCGCCCCAGGGTAGGCAGTACTTC
NA	TRBV4-2	NA	TRBJ2-7	CASSPGFGGLSSSYEQYF	TGTGCCAGCAGCCCCGGGTTTGGCGGGCTTAGTAGTAGTTACGAGCAGTACTTC
TRBD2	TRBV10-3	NA	TRBJ2-3	CAISGTSGRVSTDTQYF	TGTGCCATCAGCGGGACTAGCGGGAGGGTGAGCACAGATACGCAGTATTTT
TRBD2	TRBV19	NA	TRBJ2-1	CASSAGTSGRTEQFF	TGTGCCAGTAGTGCCGGGACTAGCGGGAGGACTGAGCAGTTCTTC
NA	TRBV27	NA	TRBJ1-1	CASSLSVDSSNTEAFF	TGTGCCAGCAGTTTATCGGTGGACAGCTCGAACACTGAAGCTTTCTTT
TRBD2	TRBV19	NA	TRBJ2-3	CASSWAGDGPDTQYF	TGTGCCAGTAGTTGGGCGGGAGACGGGCCAGATACGCAGTATTTT
TRBD1	TRBV6-1	NA	TRBJ2-4	CASTSDRGGKNIQYF	TGTGCCAGCACTTCGGACAGGGGGGGGAAAAACATTCAGTACTTC